The 5 T cell receptor beta chains given below trace back to one sample, sequenced in a study of tumour-infiltrating T cells in Burkitt lymphoma. TCRdb's copy holds only in-frame clones and misses some; the assay was immunoSEQ multiplex PCR. The repertoire holds approximately 5,400 clones, with more than 8% as singletons. Sequenced input: tumor tissue. Every receptor here comes from a human donor with diffuse large B-cell lymphoma.

The rearrangement links TRBV2 to TRBJ2-7; 7 nucleotides align to TRBD2. The germline V gene encodes CDR1 SNHLY and CDR2 FYNNEI. This CDR3 comprises 13 residues. V trimming: 9 bases; J trimming: 6 bases; junction bases outside the gene matches: 11. DNA for the CDR3: TGTGCCAGTCAAGGACTCGGGGGGTTCGAGCAGTACTTC. Amino acids: CASQGLGGFEQYF. The full variable domain, with the rest looked up from reference TRBV2 and TRBJ2-7, is EPEVTQTPSHQVTQMGQEVILRCVPISNHLYFYWYRQILGQKVEFLVSFYNNEISEKSEIFDDQFSVERPDGSNFTLKIRSTKLEDSAMYFCASQGLGGFEQYFGPGTRLTVT.

This clone occurred a few times. The chain couples TRBV6-1 to TRBJ1-5; a possible D gene is TRBD1 (6 bases). V gave up 6 bases and J gave up 2 bases, with 11 bases separating them. This CDR3 contains 14 residues. CDR1 is MNHNS and CDR2 is SASEGT in the germline V gene. The CDR3 reads CASRLGGGNQPQHF. The DNA of the CDR3 is TGTGCCAGCAGGTTAGGGGGGGGCAATCAGCCCCAGCATTTT.

The chain combines TRBV7-2 with TRBJ2-4, with D possibly TRBD1 on 5 matching bases. Trimming removed 5 bases at V and 1 base at J, with 9 bases between. The CDR3 totals 14 residues. The germline V gene encodes CDR1 SGHTA and CDR2 FQGNSA. For the CDR3, the DNA is TGTGCCAGCAGCCCCAAGGGGGCCAAAAACATTCAGTACTTC. It encodes CASSPKGAKNIQYF.

J is TRBJ2-1 and V is TRBV7-9; 13 nucleotides align to TRBD2. The CDR3 has 15 residues. Germline values: CDR1 SEHNR, CDR2 FQNEAQ (reference sequence). J was trimmed by 7 bases and V by 5 bases; bases with no gene match: 5. The CDR3 loop reads CASSPLAGGPNEQFF. The DNA for the CDR3 is TGTGCCAGCAGCCCACTAGCGGGGGGGCCGAATGAGCAGTTCTTC.

The chain has TRBV6-4 and TRBJ2-3, with TRBD2 as a possible D gene (6 bases). The CDR3 extends over 15 amino acids. CDR1 is MRHNA and CDR2 is SNTAGT in the germline V gene. Trimming took off 4 bases at V and 5 bases at J, with 16 bases between the two ends. The CDR3 spells CASSVSGLGGDTQYF. For the CDR3, the DNA is TGTGCCAGCAGTGTGTCGGGGCTCGGGGGAGATACGCAGTATTTT.